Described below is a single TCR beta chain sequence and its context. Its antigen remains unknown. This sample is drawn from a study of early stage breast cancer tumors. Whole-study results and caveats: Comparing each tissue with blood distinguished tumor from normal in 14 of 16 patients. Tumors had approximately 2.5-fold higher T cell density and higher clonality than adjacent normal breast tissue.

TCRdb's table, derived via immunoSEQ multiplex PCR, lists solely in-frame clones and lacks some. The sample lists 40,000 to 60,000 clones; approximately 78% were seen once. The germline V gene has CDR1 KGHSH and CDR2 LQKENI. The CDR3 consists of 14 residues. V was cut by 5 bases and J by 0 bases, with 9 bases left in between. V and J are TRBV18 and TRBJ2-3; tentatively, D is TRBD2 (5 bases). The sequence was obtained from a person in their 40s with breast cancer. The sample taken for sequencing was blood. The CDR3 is CASSSTRSTDTQYF. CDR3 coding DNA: TGTGCCAGCTCAAGCACTAGAAGCACAGATACGCAGTATTTT. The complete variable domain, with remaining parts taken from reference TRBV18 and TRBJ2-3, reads NAGVMQNPRHLVRRRGQEARLRCSPMKGHSHVYWYRQLPEEGLKFMVYLQKENIIDESGMPKERFSAEFPKEGPSILRIQQVVRGDSAAYFCASSSTRSTDTQYFGPGTRLTVL.